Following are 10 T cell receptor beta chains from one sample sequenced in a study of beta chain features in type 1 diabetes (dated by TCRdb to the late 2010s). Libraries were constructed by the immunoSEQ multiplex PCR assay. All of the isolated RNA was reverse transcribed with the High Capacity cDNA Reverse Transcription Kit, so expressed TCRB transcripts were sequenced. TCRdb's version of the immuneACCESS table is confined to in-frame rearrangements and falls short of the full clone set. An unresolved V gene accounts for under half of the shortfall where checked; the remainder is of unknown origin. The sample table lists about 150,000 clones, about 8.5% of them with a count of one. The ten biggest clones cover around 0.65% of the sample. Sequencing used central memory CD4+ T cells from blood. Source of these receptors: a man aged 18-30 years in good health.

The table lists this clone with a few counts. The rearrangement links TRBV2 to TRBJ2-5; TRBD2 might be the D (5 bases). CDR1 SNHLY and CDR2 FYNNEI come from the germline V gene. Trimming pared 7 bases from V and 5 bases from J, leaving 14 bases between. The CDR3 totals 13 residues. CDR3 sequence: CASTKLGVETQYF. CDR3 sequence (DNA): TGTGCCAGCACCAAACTAGGCGTGGAGACCCAGTACTTC.

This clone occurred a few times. The CDR3 DNA is TGTGCCAGCGGTAAGGGGCAGAACTACGAGCAGTACTTC. As protein: CASGKGQNYEQYF. The chain combines TRBV6-5 with TRBJ2-7; D may be TRBD1 (5 bases). V lost 8 bases to trimming and J lost 3 bases, with 14 bases between them. The CDR3 loop spans 13 amino acids. Germline V gene sequence: CDR1 MNHEY, CDR2 SVGAGI.

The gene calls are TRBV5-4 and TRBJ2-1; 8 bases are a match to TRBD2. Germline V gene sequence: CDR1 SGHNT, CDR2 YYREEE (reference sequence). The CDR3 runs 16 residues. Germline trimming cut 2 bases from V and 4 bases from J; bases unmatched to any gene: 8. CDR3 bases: TGTGCCAGCAGCTTTACCGGGACTAGTCGTTACAATGAGCAGTTCTTC. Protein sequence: CASSFTGTSRYNEQFF. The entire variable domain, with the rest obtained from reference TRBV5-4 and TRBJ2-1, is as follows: ETGVTQSPTHLIKTRGQQVTLRCSSQSGHNTVSWYQQALGQGPQFIFQYYREEENGRGNFPPRFSGLQFPNYSSELNVNALELDDSALYLCASSFTGTSRYNEQFFGPGTRLTVL.

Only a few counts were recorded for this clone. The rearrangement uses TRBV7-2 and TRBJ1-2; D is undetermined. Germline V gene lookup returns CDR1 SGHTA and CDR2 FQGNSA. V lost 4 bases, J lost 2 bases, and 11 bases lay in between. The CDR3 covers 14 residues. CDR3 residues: CASSSSTGNYGYTF. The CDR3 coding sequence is TGTGCCAGCAGCTCATCGACGGGAAACTATGGCTACACCTTC. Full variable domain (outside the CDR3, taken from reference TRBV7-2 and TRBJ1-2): GAGVSQSPSNKVTEKGKDVELRCDPISGHTALYWYRQSLGQGLEFLIYFQGNSAPDKSGLPSDRFSAERTGGSVSTLTIQRTQQEDSAVYLCASSSSTGNYGYTFGSGTRLTVV.

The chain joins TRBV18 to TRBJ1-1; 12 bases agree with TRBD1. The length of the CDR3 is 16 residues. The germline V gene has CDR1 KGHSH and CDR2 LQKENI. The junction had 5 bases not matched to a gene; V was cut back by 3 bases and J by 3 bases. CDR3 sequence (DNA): TGTGCCAGCTCACCCACCGGGACAGGGGGCGACACTGAAGCTTTCTTT. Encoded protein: CASSPTGTGGDTEAFF.

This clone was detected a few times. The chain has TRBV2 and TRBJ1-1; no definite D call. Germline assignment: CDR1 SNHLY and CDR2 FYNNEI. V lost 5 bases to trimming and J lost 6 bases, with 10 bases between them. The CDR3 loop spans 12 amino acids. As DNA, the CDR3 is TGTGCCAGCAGTCTCCAAGACTCTGAAGCTTTCTTT. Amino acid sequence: CASSLQDSEAFF. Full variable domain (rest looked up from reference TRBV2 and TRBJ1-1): EPEVTQTPSHQVTQMGQEVILRCVPISNHLYFYWYRQILGQKVEFLVSFYNNEISEKSEIFDDQFSVERPDGSNFTLKIRSTKLEDSAMYFCASSLQDSEAFFGQGTRLTVV.

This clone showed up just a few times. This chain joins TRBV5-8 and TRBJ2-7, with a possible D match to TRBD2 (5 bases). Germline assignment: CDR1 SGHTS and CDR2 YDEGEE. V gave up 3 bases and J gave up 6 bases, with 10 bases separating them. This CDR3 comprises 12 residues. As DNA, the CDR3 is TGTGCCAGCAGCTGGACTCACTCCGAGCAGTACTTC. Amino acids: CASSWTHSEQYF.

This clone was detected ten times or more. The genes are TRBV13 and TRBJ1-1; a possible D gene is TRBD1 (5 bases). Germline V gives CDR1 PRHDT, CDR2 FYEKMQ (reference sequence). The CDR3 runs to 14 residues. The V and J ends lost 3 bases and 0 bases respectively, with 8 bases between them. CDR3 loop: CASSFQGMNTEAFF. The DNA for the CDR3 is TGTGCCAGCAGCTTCCAGGGCATGAACACTGAAGCTTTCTTT.

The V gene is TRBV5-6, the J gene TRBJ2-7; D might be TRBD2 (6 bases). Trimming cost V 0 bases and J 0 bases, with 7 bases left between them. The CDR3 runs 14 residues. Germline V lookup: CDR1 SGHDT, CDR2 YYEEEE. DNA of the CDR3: TGTGCCAGCAGCTTGGTCGGGGGCTCCTACGAGCAGTACTTC. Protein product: CASSLVGGSYEQYF.

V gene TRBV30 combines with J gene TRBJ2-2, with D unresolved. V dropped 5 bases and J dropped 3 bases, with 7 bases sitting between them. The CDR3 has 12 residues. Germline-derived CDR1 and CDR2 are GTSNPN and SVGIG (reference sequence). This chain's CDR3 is CAWPQHTGELFF. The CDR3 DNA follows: TGTGCCTGGCCACAGCACACCGGGGAGCTGTTTTTT.